The 26 T cell receptor beta chains presented below share a single source sample, sequenced in a study of blood T cell repertoires in COVID-19. Clones were sequenced by immunoSEQ multiplex PCR, and TCRdb holds only the in-frame ones, with some missing. The sample consists of around 120,000 clones, 85% to 90% of them appearing once. Sequencing was done on a sample of peripheral blood. These receptors all come from a woman between 70 and 85 years old with acute or convalescent COVID-19.

The rearrangement joins TRBV28 to TRBJ2-3, with D possibly being TRBD1 (5 bases). The length of the CDR3 is 17 residues. The germline CDR1 and CDR2 sequences are MDHEN and SYDVKM. With 2 bases removed from V and 0 bases from J, the gap between germline ends came to 15 bases. The DNA for the CDR3 is TGTGCCAGCAGTTTAATTCAACAGGAACCTAGCACAGATACGCAGTATTTT. Amino acid sequence: CASSLIQQEPSTDTQYF.

For the CDR3, the DNA is TGTGCCAGCAGCAGGACGGGACACCCCTCGCGCGAGCAGTACTTC. Protein: CASSRTGHPSREQYF. The chain combines TRBV5-4 with TRBJ2-7; D is perhaps TRBD1 (6 bases). From germline, CDR1 is SGHNT and CDR2 YYREEE (reference sequence). Trimming left V 4 bases short and J 6 bases short, with 20 bases between. The CDR3 spans 15 residues.

V gene TRBV11-2 combines with J gene TRBJ1-1, with 9 bases aligning to TRBD1. V dropped 4 bases and J dropped 6; count of bases not matched to a gene: 3. The CDR3 sequence is 13 residues long. Germline CDR1 SGHAT, CDR2 FQNNGV. In DNA, the CDR3 is TGTGCCAGCAGCTCGGACAGGGGCGCTGAAGCTTTCTTT. Amino acid sequence: CASSSDRGAEAFF.

This chain uses TRBV9 with TRBJ2-5; tentative D call: TRBD1 (6 bases). The germline gives CDR1 SGDLS, CDR2 YYNGEE. V gave up 2 bases and J gave up 3 bases, with 8 bases separating them. The CDR3 covers 13 residues. This CDR3 reads CASSVGAEETQYF. Written as DNA, the CDR3 is TGTGCCAGCAGCGTGGGGGCAGAAGAGACCCAGTACTTC.

This chain uses TRBV5-5 with TRBJ1-2, with 7 bases fitting TRBD1. CDR3 length: 14 residues. Germline V lookup: CDR1 SGHKS, CDR2 YYEKEE (reference sequence). The J segment lost 4 bases and the V segment lost 0 bases, leaving 3 bases of the junction unmatched. The CDR3 is CASSLGDSSYGYTF. The CDR3 DNA follows: TGTGCCAGCAGCTTGGGGGACAGTTCCTATGGCTACACCTTC.

The genes are TRBV29-1 and TRBJ1-1; 7 bases are a match to TRBD1. This CDR3 comprises 14 residues. The V and J ends lost 4 bases and 11 bases, in that order; junction bases with no gene match: 16. Germline V CDR1 and CDR2: SQVTM, ANQGSEA. The CDR3 region is CSVVHWDRRLYAFF. CDR3 DNA: TGCAGCGTTGTGCACTGGGACAGACGTTTGTATGCTTTCTTT.

The chain combines TRBV5-1 with TRBJ1-1, with TRBD1 as a possible D gene (6 bases). The CDR3 is 13 amino acids. V lost 3 bases to trimming and J lost 1 base, with 7 bases between them. Looked up from germline, CDR1 is SGHRS and CDR2 is YFSETQ. The CDR3 region is CASSWDTNTEAFF. In DNA, the CDR3 is TGCGCCAGCAGCTGGGACACGAACACTGAAGCTTTCTTT.

The V call is TRBV7-8, the J call TRBJ1-5, with 9 bases matching TRBD1. V trimming: 1 base; J trimming: 5 bases; junction bases outside the gene matches: 0. Germline CDR1 reads SGHVS; CDR2 reads FQNEAQ. CDR3 length: 14 amino acids. The CDR3 coding sequence is TGTGCCAGCAGCTTAGGGACAGGGGATCAGCCCCAGCATTTT. Its translation: CASSLGTGDQPQHF. Combining the CDR3 with reference TRBV7-8 and TRBJ1-5 gives the whole variable domain GAGVSQSPRYKVAKRGQDVALRCDPISGHVSLFWYQQALGQGPEFLTYFQNEAQLDKSGLPSDRFFAERPEGSVSTLKIQRTQQEDSAVYLCASSLGTGDQPQHFGDGTRLSIL.

The rearrangement uses TRBV28 and TRBJ2-1; the match to TRBD2 covers 7 bases. Germline CDR1 is MDHEN and CDR2 is SYDVKM. The CDR3 contains 15 residues. Trimming at V came to 3 bases and at J to 5 bases, leaving 7 bases not matched to a gene. CDR3 protein: CASSLWGGTDNEQFF. The CDR3 DNA reads TGTGCCAGCAGTTTGTGGGGGGGGACCGACAATGAGCAGTTCTTC.

The chain combines TRBV14 with TRBJ1-6; D gene uncertain. The CDR3 loop spans 16 amino acids. From germline, CDR1 is SGHDN and CDR2 FVKESK. Trimming removed 0 bases at V and 5 bases at J, with 11 bases between. CDR3 protein: CASSQDLAANNSPLHF. CDR3 DNA sequence: TGTGCCAGCAGCCAAGATCTGGCAGCGAATAATTCACCCCTCCACTTT.

The chain employs TRBV5-1 and TRBJ1-4; no definite D call. Germline CDR1 and CDR2: SGHRS and YFSETQ. V was trimmed by 0 bases and J by 0 bases, leaving 6 bases between them. This CDR3 contains 15 residues. The CDR3 sequence is CASSLDFATNEKLFF. Here the CDR3 DNA reads TGCGCCAGCAGCTTGGACTTTGCAACTAATGAAAAACTGTTTTTT.

This rearrangement joins TRBV4-1 to TRBJ1-1; TRBD1 is a possible D gene (5 bases). In germline, CDR1 is MGHRA, CDR2 YSYEKL. The CDR3 has 17 residues. Trimming left V 3 bases short and J 1 base short, with 18 bases between. CDR3 in amino acids: CASSQRGRALGNTEAFF. In DNA, the CDR3 is TGCGCCAGCAGCCAGAGAGGCAGGGCGCTTGGGAACACTGAAGCTTTCTTT.

V gene TRBV5-6 combines with J gene TRBJ1-4; perhaps TRBD1 as D (6 bases). Deletions cut 1 base from V and 7 bases from J, with 14 bases between. Germline assignment: CDR1 SGHDT and CDR2 YYEEEE. The CDR3 has 15 residues. In DNA form, the CDR3 reads TGTGCCAGCAGCTTGATACAGGGAGGGAGTGAAAAACTGTTTTTT. This translates into CASSLIQGGSEKLFF.

The gene calls are TRBV5-1 and TRBJ1-1; TRBD1 might be the D (5 bases). CDR1 SGHRS and CDR2 YFSETQ come from the germline V gene. The CDR3 runs 15 residues. The V end lost 4 bases, the J end lost 0 bases, and 13 bases lay between the germline ends. The CDR3 here is CASSNGGDLNTEAFF. The CDR3 region has the DNA TGCGCCAGCAGCAATGGGGGGGATTTGAACACTGAAGCTTTCTTT.

The chain links TRBV2 to TRBJ1-2; 7 nucleotides line up with TRBD1. Looked up from germline, CDR1 is SNHLY and CDR2 is FYNNEI. The CDR3 loop spans 14 amino acids. The trim removed 6 bases at V and 0 bases at J, leaving 4 bases unmatched. The CDR3 region has the DNA TGTGCCAGCAGCCAGGACAGGTCTAACTATGGCTACACCTTC. Protein product: CASSQDRSNYGYTF. Using reference TRBV2 and TRBJ1-2 for the parts outside the CDR3, the full variable domain is EPEVTQTPSHQVTQMGQEVILRCVPISNHLYFYWYRQILGQKVEFLVSFYNNEISEKSEIFDDQFSVERPDGSNFTLKIRSTKLEDSAMYFCASSQDRSNYGYTFGSGTRLTVV.

The rearrangement uses TRBV6-6 and TRBJ1-2; D gene ambiguous. The germline CDR1 and CDR2 sequences are MNHNY and SVGAGI (reference sequence). This CDR3 contains 14 residues. V was cut by 0 bases and J by 6 bases, with 11 bases left in between. CDR3: CASSYSMGEDGYTF. The DNA of the CDR3 is TGTGCCAGCAGTTACTCGATGGGAGAGGATGGCTACACCTTC.

This clone occurred once. The chain couples TRBV9 to TRBJ2-4; maybe TRBD1 (6 bases). Between the trimmed V and J ends, which lost 0 bases and 8 bases, there was a span of 12 bases. CDR1 is SGDLS, CDR2 YYNGEE, per germline. The CDR3 spans 14 residues. The CDR3 region has the DNA TGTGCCAGCAGCGTAGAGGGGGTATGGGACATTCAGTACTTC. This translates into CASSVEGVWDIQYF.

This clone was found a few times. This chain connects TRBV18 to TRBJ1-1, with 8 bases lining up with TRBD1. Germline CDR1 is KGHSH and CDR2 is LQKENI. This CDR3 contains 15 residues. Losses at the gene ends were 4 bases for V and 1 base for J; bases not matched to a gene: 5. CDR3 bases: TGTGCCAGCTCACTCGGGACAGGAGCGAACACTGAAGCTTTCTTT. It yields the protein CASSLGTGANTEAFF.

The V call is TRBV4-2, the J call TRBJ2-2; 12 bases match TRBD2. Per the germline V gene, CDR1 is LGHNA and CDR2 is YNFKEQ. The CDR3 has 15 amino acids. V gave up 4 bases and J gave up 4 bases; unmatched junction bases: 1. The CDR3 DNA sequence: TGTGCCAGCAGCCCGACTAGCGGGGGCACCGGGGAGCTGTTTTTT. Amino acids: CASSPTSGGTGELFF.

CDR3 protein: CASSLGATGRWEQYF. The CDR3 bases are TGCGCCAGCAGCTTGGGCGCGACAGGCCGTTGGGAGCAGTACTTC. This chain uses TRBV5-1 with TRBJ2-7; D possibly corresponds to TRBD1 (6 bases). The V end was cut by 0 bases, the J end by 7 bases, with 17 bases between. Germline V CDR1 and CDR2: SGHRS, YFSETQ. This CDR3 has 15 amino acids.

J is TRBJ1-5 and V is TRBV5-6; maybe TRBD1 (6 bases). V lost 5 bases and J lost 2, with 14 bases in between. The CDR3 is made up of 15 amino acids. Germline V lookup: CDR1 SGHDT, CDR2 YYEEEE. Here the CDR3 reads CASSFRQAGNQPQHF. The CDR3 nucleotides are TGTGCCAGCAGTTTCCGACAGGCTGGCAATCAGCCCCAGCATTTT.

On this clone: Other nucleotide sequences in the sample specify the same CDR3. The chain recombines TRBV3-1 (or the pseudogene TRBV3-2) with TRBJ2-5; TRBD2 matches 10 bases. There are 14 residues in the CDR3. V lost 4 bases, J lost 1 base, and 0 bases stayed unmatched. Germline assignment: CDR1 LGHDT and CDR2 YNNKEL (reference sequence). The CDR3 DNA follows: TGTGCCAGCAGCCTAGCGGGGGGCCAAGAGACCCAGTACTTC. As protein: CASSLAGGQETQYF.

The genes are TRBV3-1 (or the pseudogene TRBV3-2) and TRBJ2-2; 8 nucleotides align to TRBD1. This CDR3 contains 14 residues. Trimming took 6 bases from V and 4 from J; bases not matched to a gene: 4. Looked up from germline, CDR1 is LGHDT and CDR2 is YNNKEL (reference sequence). DNA of the CDR3: TGTGCCAGCAGGGACAGGGCGAGCACCGGGGAGCTGTTTTTT. Translated: CASRDRASTGELFF.

The genes are TRBV19 and TRBJ2-7; 9 nucleotides line up with TRBD1. The germline CDR1 and CDR2 sequences are LNHDA and SQIVND (reference sequence). The CDR3 sequence is 15 residues long. Trimming at V came to 3 bases and at J to 4 bases, leaving 7 bases not matched to a gene. The CDR3 region is CASSILGQGRYEQYF. The DNA of the CDR3 is TGTGCCAGTAGTATCCTCGGACAGGGGAGGTACGAGCAGTACTTC.

This clone was counted once. This CDR3 is also generated by other DNA sequences in the sample. The V call is TRBV28, the J call TRBJ1-1, with a possible D match to TRBD1 (6 bases). This CDR3 has 15 amino acids. The V and J ends lost 5 bases and 0 bases respectively, with 13 bases between them. Germline V gives CDR1 MDHEN, CDR2 SYDVKM. The CDR3: CASSPGTLMNTEAFF. The CDR3 DNA is TGTGCCAGCAGTCCAGGGACATTGATGAACACTGAAGCTTTCTTT.

The chain employs TRBV7-3 and TRBJ2-3, with D unclear. The CDR3 has 15 residues. Germline lookup yields CDR1 SGHTA and CDR2 FQGTGA. Trimming stripped 5 bases from V and 2 bases from J, with 14 bases between. The CDR3 DNA is TGTGCCAGCAGCACCCTGACTCTAACCACAGATACGCAGTATTTT. Encoded protein: CASSTLTLTTDTQYF.